The 21 T cell receptor beta chains below all came from one sample that was sequenced in a study of identical twins. TCRdb fed the 5' RACE reads into MiXCR, producing one record per CDR3 protein. The sample includes some 1,700,000 distinct CDR3 sequences, about 30% of them seen just once. The sample comprised cord blood. These receptors originate from a newborn girl in good health.

J is TRBJ2-7 and V is TRBV5-6; 8 bases fit TRBD2. Germline CDR1 is SGHDT and CDR2 is YYEEEE. V trimming: 0 bases; J trimming: 4 bases; junction bases outside the gene matches: 9. CDR3 size: 16 residues. The CDR3 here is CASSLAFSGSRYEQYF. The CDR3 DNA follows: TGTGCCAGCAGCTTGGCTTTCAGCGGGAGTAGGTACGAGCAGTACTTC.

The CDR3 DNA reads as TGTGCCAGCAGCGCTCCGGTAGGGCAGTACTTC. It specifies CASSAPVGQYF. The genes are TRBV6-1 and TRBJ2-7; D gene uncertain. The CDR3 is 11 residues long. Germline assignment: CDR1 MNHNS and CDR2 SASEGT. V lost 6 bases to trimming and J lost 9 bases, with 12 bases between them.

This clonotype was recorded at least ten times. CDR3 sequence: CASSSKPGLVSYEQYF. The CDR3 region has the DNA TGTGCCAGCAGCTCGAAGCCGGGACTAGTGAGCTACGAGCAGTACTTC. The rearrangement uses TRBV11-2 and TRBJ2-7, with 8 positions matching TRBD2. CDR3 size: 16 residues. CDR1 and CDR2 from the germline V gene are SGHAT and FQNNGV. Trimming removed 4 bases from V and 3 bases from J; junction bases left unmatched: 11.

As for this clonotype: Compared with germline, one end of the junction differs, possibly owing to a read error. The chain employs TRBV7-2 and TRBJ2-6; weak D call: TRBD1 (5 bases). The CDR3 spans 16 residues. In germline, CDR1 is SGHTA, CDR2 FQGNSA. In nucleotides, the CDR3 is TGTGCCAGCAGCCTGGCGCGGAGCTCTGGGGCCCACGTCCTGACTTTC. Translated: CASSLARSSGAHVLTF. The whole variable domain, filled in from reference TRBV7-2 and TRBJ2-6, reads GAGVSQSPSNKVTEKGKDVELRCDPISGHTALYWYRQSLGQGLEFLIYFQGNSAPDKSGLPSDRFSAERTGGSVSTLTIQRTQQEDSAVYLCASSLARSSGAHVLTFGAGSRLTVL.

The gene calls are TRBV20-1 and TRBJ2-7; 13 bases map to TRBD2. Per germline, CDR1 DFQATT and CDR2 SNEGSKA (reference sequence). J was trimmed by 5 bases and V by 4 bases; bases with no gene match: 5. The CDR3 has 14 residues. The CDR3 spells CSAKLAGGPDEQYF. In nucleotides, the CDR3 is TGCAGTGCTAAACTAGCGGGAGGGCCGGACGAGCAGTACTTC.

The chain joins TRBV20-1 to TRBJ2-5; no firm D call. This CDR3 has 13 residues. Trimming cost V 6 bases and J 11 bases, with 22 bases left between them. Germline V gene lookup returns CDR1 DFQATT and CDR2 SNEGSKA (reference sequence). CDR3 DNA sequence: TGCAGTGCCCCCTCCCGACATCGAAATGAGCAGTACTTC. Translating gives CSAPSRHRNEQYF.

This clonotype was observed a single time. A much larger clone sits a single nucleotide away, making a read error possible. The chain is built from TRBV28 and TRBJ2-4, with D uncertain. CDR3 size: 14 residues. The germline CDR1 and CDR2 sequences are MDHEN and SYDVKM. The CDR3 sequence is CASSLGQWGYEQCF. In DNA, the CDR3 is TGTGCCAGCAGTTTAGGTCAATGGGGTTACGAGCAGTGCTTC.

The rearrangement uses TRBV20-1 and TRBJ2-3; 10 positions agree with TRBD2. V gave up 6 bases and J gave up 3 bases; unmatched junction bases: 6. Germline assignment: CDR1 DFQATT and CDR2 SNEGSKA (reference sequence). This CDR3 spans 14 amino acids. The CDR3 sequence is CSALSGRGTDTQYF. The CDR3 region has the DNA TGCAGTGCCTTAAGCGGGAGGGGGACAGATACGCAGTATTTT.

This clonotype was counted a few times. The chain combines TRBV24-1 with TRBJ2-1; 13 positions match TRBD2. Germline lookup yields CDR1 KGHDR and CDR2 SFDVKD. J was trimmed by 7 bases and V by 2 bases; bases with no gene match: 1. This CDR3 contains 15 residues. For the CDR3, the DNA is TGTGCCACCAGTGATTGGACTAGCGGGAGAAATGAGCAGTTCTTC. Translated: CATSDWTSGRNEQFF.

The chain recombines TRBV24-1 with TRBJ1-5; D is undetermined. With 2 bases removed from V and 9 bases from J, the gap between germline ends came to 13 bases. CDR3 length: 14 residues. CDR1 and CDR2 (germline): KGHDR, SFDVKD. The CDR3 loop reads CATSDSRRDRPQHF. The CDR3 DNA reads TGTGCCACCAGTGATTCCCGGCGGGATCGGCCCCAGCATTTT.

This clonotype was seen a few times. The rearrangement uses TRBV5-1 and TRBJ2-4, with a weak D call TRBD1 (6 bases). The CDR3 has 16 amino acids. Germline CDR1 is SGHRS and CDR2 is YFSETQ. V was cut by 1 base and J by 0 bases, with 11 bases left in between. The CDR3 loop reads CASSLPDSIAKNIQYF. The CDR3 DNA reads as TGCGCCAGCAGCTTGCCGGACAGCATAGCCAAAAACATTCAGTACTTC.

This clonotype was detected only a few times. This chain connects TRBV4-2 to TRBJ2-5, with TRBD2 matching 7 bases. CDR1 LGHNA and CDR2 YNFKEQ come from the germline V gene. The ends lost 0 bases at V and 7 bases at J; junction bases unmatched: 14. CDR3 size: 17 residues. CDR3 loop: CASSQERTRLHVGTQYF. CDR3 nucleotide sequence: TGTGCCAGCAGCCAAGAGAGGACTAGACTTCATGTGGGGACCCAGTACTTC.

The table lists this clonotype with a few counts. V gene TRBV11-2 combines with J gene TRBJ2-7; tentatively, D is TRBD2 (5 bases). Looked up from germline, CDR1 is SGHAT and CDR2 is FQNNGV. The CDR3 has 16 amino acids. Trimming stripped 5 bases from V and 5 bases from J, with 22 bases between. CDR3 in DNA: TGTGCCAGCAGCCCGACTACCTGGAGACTCGTCCACGAGCAGTACTTC. Translation: CASSPTTWRLVHEQYF.

As concerns this clonotype: At one boundary the junction diverges from the germline segment, which might be a read error. The genes are TRBV28 and TRBJ1-5; possible D gene TRBD1, 5 bases. This CDR3 comprises 16 residues. Looked up from germline, CDR1 is MDHEN and CDR2 is SYDVKM. The CDR3 coding sequence is TGTGCCAGCAGAGAATTGGGACGGCGTTTGAATCAGTCCCAGCATTTT. Its translation: CASRELGRRLNQSQHF.

This clonotype appeared a few times. The chain joins TRBV7-9 to TRBJ1-4, with TRBD1 as a possible D gene (5 bases). V was pared by 2 bases and J by 8 bases, with 15 bases between. The CDR3 extends over 15 amino acids. From germline, CDR1 is SEHNR and CDR2 FQNEAQ (reference sequence). CDR3 residues: CASSLRTLPAEKLFF. The CDR3 bases are TGTGCCAGCAGCTTACGGACACTCCCAGCGGAAAAACTGTTTTTT.

The chain couples TRBV30 to TRBJ1-6; no clear D gene. Trimming took off 3 bases at V and 5 bases at J, with 8 bases between the two ends. The CDR3 sequence is 13 residues long. Germline V gives CDR1 GTSNPN, CDR2 SVGIG (reference sequence). CDR3 bases: TGTGCCTGGAGCCTTAAAAATAATTCACCCCTCCACTTT. Its protein is CAWSLKNNSPLHF.

This clonotype was seen more than once but under ten times. The J gene is TRBJ2-3, the V gene TRBV7-2; D is possibly TRBD2 (7 bases). This CDR3 contains 17 residues. Looked up from germline, CDR1 is SGHTA and CDR2 is FQGNSA. Trimming stripped 1 base from V and 7 bases from J, with 21 bases between. The CDR3 region is CASSLEGITGGRNTQYF. For the CDR3, the DNA is TGTGCCAGCAGCTTAGAAGGAATTACGGGGGGCAGAAATACGCAGTATTTT.

The chain employs TRBV20-1 and TRBJ2-7, with unresolved D. The germline V and J ends were trimmed by 5 bases and 0 bases, with 5 bases remaining between them. CDR3 length: 11 residues. Germline-derived CDR1 and CDR2 are DFQATT and SNEGSKA (reference sequence). This CDR3 reads CSAVDSYEQYF. The CDR3 DNA sequence: TGCAGTGCTGTAGACTCCTACGAGCAGTACTTC.

There are a few counts of this clonotype. The chain joins TRBV10-3 to TRBJ1-6, with unresolved D. The germline V and J ends were trimmed by 0 bases and 5 bases, with 5 bases remaining between them. CDR1 is ENHRY, CDR2 SYGVKD, per germline. The CDR3 consists of 14 residues. CDR3 amino acids: CAISESADNSPLHF. DNA of the CDR3: TGTGCCATCAGTGAGTCGGCGGATAATTCACCCCTCCACTTT.

V gene TRBV14 combines with J gene TRBJ1-1, with a weak D call TRBD1 (5 bases). The CDR3 consists of 12 residues. V was pared by 2 bases and J by 10 bases, with 11 bases between. Germline CDR1 is SGHDN and CDR2 is FVKESK. This chain's CDR3 is CASSQWGAGAFF. Here the CDR3 DNA reads TGTGCCAGCAGCCAATGGGGCGCGGGAGCTTTCTTT. The full variable domain, with the rest looked up from reference TRBV14 and TRBJ1-1, is EAGVTQFPSHSVIEKGQTVTLRCDPISGHDNLYWYRRVMGKEIKFLLHFVKESKQDESGMPNNRFLAERTGGTYSTLKVQPAELEDSGVYFCASSQWGAGAFFGQGTRLTVV.

The chain couples TRBV20-1 to TRBJ2-5; tentative D call: TRBD1 (6 bases). The CDR3 runs 14 residues. V was pared by 5 bases and J by 2 bases, with 15 bases between. CDR1 is DFQATT, CDR2 SNEGSKA, per germline (reference sequence). The CDR3 loop is CSAGPQGRQETQYF. In DNA, the CDR3 is TGCAGTGCTGGGCCTCAGGGGAGACAAGAGACCCAGTACTTC.